The 3 T cell receptor beta chains below were found in one sample sequenced in a study of blood T cell repertoires in COVID-19. Generated by immunoSEQ multiplex PCR, the TCRdb table keeps only in-frame clones and is missing some. The sample comprises hundreds of thousands of clones, around 84% of which are singletons, and roughly 5.7% rests with the top ten. Sample: peripheral blood. The receptors come from a man older than 75 with acute or convalescent COVID-19.

This clone was seen once. The chain links TRBV19 to TRBJ1-5; TRBD1 might be the D (5 bases). Germline CDR1 LNHDA, CDR2 SQIVND (reference sequence). This CDR3 is 16 amino acids long. Trimming removed 5 bases from V and 0 bases from J, with 14 bases in between. Here the CDR3 reads CASSDSGIYSNQPQHF. The CDR3 DNA follows: TGTGCCAGTAGTGACTCAGGGATATATAGCAATCAGCCCCAGCATTTT.

The rearrangement uses TRBV5-5 and TRBJ2-7; TRBD1 aligns across 12 bases. There are 16 residues in the CDR3. With 0 bases clipped from V and 3 bases from J, the junction kept 4 bases outside the gene matches. CDR1 and CDR2 (germline): SGHKS, YYEKEE (reference sequence). CDR3 coding DNA: TGTGCCAGCAGCTTGGGGGGACAGGGGGCCCTCTACGAGCAGTACTTC. Residues: CASSLGGQGALYEQYF.

This chain links TRBV6-5 with TRBJ2-7, with TRBD1 matching 7 bases. The CDR3 is 14 amino acids. Looked up from germline, CDR1 is MNHEY and CDR2 is SVGAGI. The ends lost 4 bases at V and 3 bases at J; junction bases unmatched: 6. The CDR3 nucleotides are TGTGCCAGCAGTTCCCCCGACAGGGTCTACGAGCAGTACTTC. It codes for CASSSPDRVYEQYF.